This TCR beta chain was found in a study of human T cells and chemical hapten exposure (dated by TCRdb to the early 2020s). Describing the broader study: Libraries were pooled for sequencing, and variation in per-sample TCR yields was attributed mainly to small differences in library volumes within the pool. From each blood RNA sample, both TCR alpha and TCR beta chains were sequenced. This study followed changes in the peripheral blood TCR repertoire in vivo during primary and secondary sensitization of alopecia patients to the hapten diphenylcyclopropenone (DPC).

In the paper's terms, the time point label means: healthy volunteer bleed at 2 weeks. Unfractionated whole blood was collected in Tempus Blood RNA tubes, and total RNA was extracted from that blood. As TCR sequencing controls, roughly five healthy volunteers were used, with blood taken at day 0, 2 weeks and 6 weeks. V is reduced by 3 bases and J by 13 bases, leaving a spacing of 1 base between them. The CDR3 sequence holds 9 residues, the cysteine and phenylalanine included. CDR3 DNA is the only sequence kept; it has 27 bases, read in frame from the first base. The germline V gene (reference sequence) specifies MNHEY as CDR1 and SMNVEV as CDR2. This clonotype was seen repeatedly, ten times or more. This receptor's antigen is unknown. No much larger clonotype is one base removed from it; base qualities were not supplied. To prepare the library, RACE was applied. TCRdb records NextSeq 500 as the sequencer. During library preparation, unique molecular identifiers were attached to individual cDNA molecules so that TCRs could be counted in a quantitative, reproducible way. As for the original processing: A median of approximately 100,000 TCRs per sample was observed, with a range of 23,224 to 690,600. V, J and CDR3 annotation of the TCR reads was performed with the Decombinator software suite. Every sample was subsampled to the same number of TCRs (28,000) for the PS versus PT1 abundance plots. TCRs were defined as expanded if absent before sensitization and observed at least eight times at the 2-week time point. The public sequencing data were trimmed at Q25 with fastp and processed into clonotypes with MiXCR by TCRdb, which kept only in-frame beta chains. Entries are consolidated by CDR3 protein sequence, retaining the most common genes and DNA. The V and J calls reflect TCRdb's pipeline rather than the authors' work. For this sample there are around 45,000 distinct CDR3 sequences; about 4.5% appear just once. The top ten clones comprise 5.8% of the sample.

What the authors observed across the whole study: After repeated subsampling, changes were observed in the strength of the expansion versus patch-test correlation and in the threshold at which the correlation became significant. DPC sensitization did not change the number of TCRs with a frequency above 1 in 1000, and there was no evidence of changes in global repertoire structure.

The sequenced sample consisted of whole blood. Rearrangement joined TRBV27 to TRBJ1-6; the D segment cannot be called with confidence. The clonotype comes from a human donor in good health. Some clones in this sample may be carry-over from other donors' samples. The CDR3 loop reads CASSFPLHF. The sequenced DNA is TGTGCCAGCAGTTTCCCCCTCCACTTT.